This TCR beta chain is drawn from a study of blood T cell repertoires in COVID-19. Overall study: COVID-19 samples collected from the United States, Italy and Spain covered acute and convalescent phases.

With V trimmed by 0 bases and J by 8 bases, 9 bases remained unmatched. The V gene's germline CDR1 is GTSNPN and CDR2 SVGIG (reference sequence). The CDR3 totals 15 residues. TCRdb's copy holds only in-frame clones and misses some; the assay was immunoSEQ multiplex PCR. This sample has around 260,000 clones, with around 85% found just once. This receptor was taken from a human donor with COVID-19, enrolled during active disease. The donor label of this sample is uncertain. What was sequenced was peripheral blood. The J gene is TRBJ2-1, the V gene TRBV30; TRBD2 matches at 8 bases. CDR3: CAWSVHQAGVHEQFF. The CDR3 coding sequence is TGTGCCTGGAGTGTACACCAAGCGGGAGTACATGAGCAGTTCTTC. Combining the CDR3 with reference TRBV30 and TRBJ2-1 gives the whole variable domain SQTIHQWPATLVQPVGSPLSLECTVEGTSNPNLYWYRQAAGRGLQLLFYSVGIGQISSEVPQNLSASRPQDRQFILSSKKLLLSDSGFYLCAWSVHQAGVHEQFFGPGTRLTVL.